These 6 T cell receptor beta chains originate from one sample sequenced in a study of T cells in Graves' hyperthyroidism and ophthalmopathy. RNA transcripts provided the source from which TCR beta CDR3 regions were amplified. In the first-round RT-PCR of the TCR CDR3, the HTBI primer set was used. One entry per CDR3 protein, called by TCRdb with MiXCR from the multiplex PCR reads. The sample has about 400,000 distinct CDR3 sequences; 14% to 15% are singletons. The sequenced sample was blood. The receptors derive from a woman in her twenties or thirties with Graves' hyperthyroidism.

The table lists this clonotype with a few counts. The chain links TRBV6-2 or TRBV6-3 to TRBJ2-3, with 9 bases that match TRBD2. Germline V gene data show CDR1 as MNHEY and CDR2 as SVGEGT. The CDR3 consists of 15 residues. The J segment lost 5 bases and the V segment lost 5 bases, leaving 8 bases of the junction unmatched. The CDR3: CASSDLAGAGDTQYF. The CDR3 DNA sequence: TGTGCCAGCAGTGACTTAGCGGGAGCGGGAGATACGCAGTATTTT.

A few counts support this clonotype. An end of the junction differs from the germline gene, which may be a read error. The chain uses TRBV7-9 and TRBJ1-6; D is possibly TRBD1 (6 bases). Looked up from germline, CDR1 is SEHNR and CDR2 is FQNEAQ (reference sequence). The CDR3 has 15 residues. This CDR3 is CASSQAGGPNSPLHF. The CDR3 nucleotides read TGCGCCAGCAGCCAAGCGGGGGGCCCGAATTCACCCCTCCACTTT.

Ten or more counts support this clonotype. The chain combines TRBV28 with TRBJ2-3; D is uncertain. CDR3 size: 18 residues. V shed 3 bases and J shed 4 bases, with 23 bases lying between them. Germline V gene lookup returns CDR1 MDHEN and CDR2 SYDVKM. The CDR3 DNA follows: TGTGCCAGCAGTTTCTCCCACCCCCTGTCTTACTCACCAGATACGCAGTATTTT. Translation: CASSFSHPLSYSPDTQYF.

V usage is TRBV24-1 and J usage is TRBJ2-1; TRBD2 agrees at 13 bases. The germline V gene encodes CDR1 KGHDR and CDR2 SFDVKD. V lost 7 bases, J lost 7 bases, and 0 bases stayed unmatched. This CDR3 region has 13 residues. CDR3 region: CATRGLAGNEQFF. CDR3 coding DNA: TGTGCCACCAGGGGACTAGCGGGGAATGAGCAGTTCTTC.

A few counts support this clonotype. This chain connects TRBV11-2 to TRBJ1-1; D not resolved. CDR1 SGHAT and CDR2 FQNNGV come from the germline V gene. V dropped 3 bases and J dropped 6 bases, with 8 bases sitting between them. This CDR3 comprises 12 residues. The DNA of the CDR3 is TGTGCCAGCAGCTTTGTTAATTCTGAAGCTTTCTTT. Translating gives CASSFVNSEAFF.

The V and J genes are TRBV7-9 and TRBJ2-7; the D gene could be TRBD1 or TRBD2 (5 bases each). Trimming shortened V by 6 bases and J by 2 bases, and 11 bases separated the two germline ends. CDR3 length: 13 amino acids. Germline lookup yields CDR1 SEHNR and CDR2 FQNEAQ (reference sequence). The CDR3 sequence: CASRSWDPYEQYF. The CDR3 coding sequence is TGTGCCAGCAGGAGTTGGGACCCCTACGAGCAGTACTTC.